What follows describes a single T cell receptor beta chain. There is no known antigen for this receptor. No quality values exist for individual bases; no much larger clone is one base distant. Including cysteine and phenylalanine, the CDR3 has 15 amino acids. The CDR3 DNA has 45 bases and is translated from base 1. Taken from the germline V gene, the CDR1 and CDR2 loops are LGHNA and YSLEER. Trimming removed 4 bases from V and 4 bases from J, leaving 16 bases between the germline ends. Sequenced using an Illumina HiSeq 2500. Quantitative 5'-RACE with molecular barcodes was used to prepare TCR beta libraries. The paper's data handling went like this. A new computational method based on a probabilistic model of VDJ rearrangement was used to identify disease-linked TCR variants. TCRdb reanalyzed the raw reads on its own, using fastp at Q25 for trimming and MiXCR for clone calling, and kept in-frame beta chains. Each record represents a unique CDR3 protein, reported with the most common genes and DNA among its rows. In this record, the V and J calls reflect TCRdb's handling and not the investigators' own analysis. The sample profile shows some 840,000 distinct CDR3 sequences; around 11% of them were found once. The ten most abundant clones make up 0.51% of the sample.

The data were obtained in a study of CD8 T cells in ankylosing spondylitis (dated by TCRdb to about 2017). Regarding the study in general: The study set out to find disease-linked TCR variants by profiling T cell receptor beta repertoires in ankylosing spondylitis patients and healthy donors. Samples of peripheral blood were taken, and for ankylosing spondylitis patients, synovial fluid was collected as well. The full study cohort comprised about 25 ankylosing spondylitis patients and 110 or so healthy donors.

Summary of the overall study and its limitations: Some TCR beta motif variants had previously been reported in synovial fluid and blood of reactive arthritis patients, which suggested common disease-initiation mechanisms. The disease-linked clones showed a CD8+ phenotype and occurred at relatively low frequencies in peripheral blood. Significant enrichment of the disease-linked clones was reported in matched synovial fluid samples from ankylosing spondylitis patients. A TCR beta motif made up of seven or eight highly homologous amino acid variants appeared to be characteristic of blood from ankylosing spondylitis patients.

This chain joins TRBV4-3 to TRBJ1-2, with the D gene not confidently named. This TCR derives from a male donor with ankylosing spondylitis. Material: blood, either unsorted or a sorted T cell fraction (not recorded which). The nucleotide sequence is TGCGCCAGCAGCCCCCATGGTCCCACCACCTATGGCTACACCTTC. Its protein product is CASSPHGPTTYGYTF.